The sequence of this TCR beta chain was determined in a study of beta chain features in type 1 diabetes. Study-level information: Patients shared similar age, gender and cell yields with healthy donors. Across every sample, almost 110,000,000 sorted cells were examined in total.

This clone has only a few counts. What it recognizes is unknown. Whole-study findings and limits: Researchers report that Type 1 diabetes patients had moderately but significantly shorter TCRB CDR3s across all four CD4+ subsets. Sampled from patients, naive, central memory and Treg TCRB repertoires appeared more similar than those sampled from healthy donors.

Sequenced material consisted of expressed TCRB transcripts (all of the isolated RNA was reverse transcribed). Deep immunoSEQ sequencing covered naive, central memory and regulatory T cell samples. Clones were read by immunoSEQ multiplex PCR, and TCRdb kept only the in-frame ones, dropping some. The repertoire includes roughly 150,000 clones, roughly 9% of them detected once, and 0.65% to 0.9% sits in the top ten. Material: central memory CD4+ T cells from blood. The TCR sequence derives from a woman in her twenties or thirties with type 1 diabetes.

CDR3 amino acids: CASSSLTSYYEQYF. CDR3 nucleotides: TGTGCCAGCAGCTCCTTGACTAGCTACTACGAGCAGTACTTC. The rearrangement links TRBV7-9 to TRBJ2-7; 7 bases agree with TRBD2. V gave up 4 bases and J gave up 3 bases; unmatched junction bases: 6. Germline V gene lookup returns CDR1 SEHNR and CDR2 FQNEAQ (reference sequence). This CDR3 has 14 amino acids.